Each of the 32 T cell receptor beta chains below was sequenced from the same sample in a study of shared clonotypes between healthy human individuals. TCRdb's table, derived via immunoSEQ multiplex PCR, lists solely in-frame clones and lacks some. The sample shows 2 million to 2.5 million clones, 80% to 95% of them seen only once. Sequencing was performed on naive CD4+ T cells from PBMCs. As to subset: CD45RA+ positively selected. The receptors stem from a man between 18 and 35 years old in good health. Some clones in this sample may be carry-over from other donors' samples.

The V and J genes are TRBV6-1 and TRBJ2-2, with a tentative D call TRBD1 (6 bases). The CDR3 is 15 residues long. Looked up from germline, CDR1 is MNHNS and CDR2 is SASEGT. The V and J ends lost 3 bases and 8 bases respectively, with 16 bases between them. The CDR3, as DNA: TGTGCCAGCAGTGACAGGGGCCGCTACAGGGGGGAGCTGTTTTTT. This translates into CASSDRGRYRGELFF.

V and J are TRBV7-3 and TRBJ2-5; D is unclear. CDR1 and CDR2 (germline): SGHTA, FQGTGA. The CDR3 has 14 amino acids. V was clipped by 6 bases and J by 5 bases, with 16 bases between them. CDR3 coding DNA: TGTGCCAGCAGTCAAGCTGTTGGATCGGAGACCCAGTACTTC. It encodes CASSQAVGSETQYF.

V usage is TRBV6-5 and J usage is TRBJ1-2; D is unclear. CDR1 MNHEY and CDR2 SVGAGI come from the germline V gene. V lost 2 bases and J 4 bases, leaving 11 bases between the germline ends. There are 14 residues in the CDR3. The CDR3 bases are TGTGCCAGCAGTTACGCGTCCCGGGGCTATGGCTACACCTTC. This codes for CASSYASRGYGYTF.

About this clone itself: The same CDR3 arises from other DNA sequences in this sample as well. This sequence joins TRBV5-1 and TRBJ2-7; the match to TRBD1 covers 10 bases. The CDR3 runs 14 residues. V lost 3 bases, J lost 2 bases, and 2 bases stayed unmatched. The germline V gene encodes CDR1 SGHRS and CDR2 YFSETQ. CDR3 DNA: TGCGCCAGCAGCTCCGGGACAGGGGCCTACGAGCAGTACTTC. It specifies CASSSGTGAYEQYF.

In its sample, this clone was seen a few times. The rearrangement joins TRBV30 to TRBJ1-1; D uncertain. Germline loops: CDR1 GTSNPN, CDR2 SVGIG (reference sequence). V shed 2 bases and J shed 12 bases, with 16 bases lying between them. This CDR3 region has 12 residues. The CDR3: CAWSTRGLPTFF. In nucleotides, the CDR3 is TGTGCCTGGAGTACGCGAGGCCTTCCGACTTTCTTT.

The rearrangement joins TRBV5-1 to TRBJ2-7; perhaps TRBD1 as D (5 bases). This CDR3 has 15 residues. V lost 0 bases and J lost 0, with 10 bases in between. The germline V gene has CDR1 SGHRS and CDR2 YFSETQ. The DNA of the CDR3 is TGCGCCAGCAGCTTGGACGCGACAGCCTCCTACGAGCAGTACTTC. It yields the protein CASSLDATASYEQYF.

V is TRBV21-1 and J is TRBJ2-7; the D call of TRBD1 is as the table states it, not checked on the DNA. TRBV21-1 is deemed a pseudogene. CDR3 length equals 15 residues. In DNA, the CDR3 is TGTGCCAGCAGCAAAGGGACAGGGGGTTTCTACGAGCAGTACTTC. This codes for CASSKGTGGFYEQYF.

Turning to this clone: The same CDR3 also results from other DNA sequences found in this sample. V usage is TRBV28 and J usage is TRBJ2-3; D possibly uses TRBD1 or TRBD2 (5 bases each). Trimming took off 4 bases at V and 2 bases at J, with 7 bases between the two ends. The CDR3 is 13 residues long. The germline CDR1 and CDR2 sequences are MDHEN and SYDVKM. CDR3 nucleotides: TGTGCCAGCAGTTCCGGGACCACAGATACGCAGTATTTT. Encoded protein: CASSSGTTDTQYF.

The chain joins TRBV5-1 to TRBJ1-4, with 7 bases lining up with TRBD1. This CDR3 has 15 residues. CDR1 is SGHRS and CDR2 is YFSETQ in the germline V gene. Unmatched junction bases numbered 6, after V lost 4 bases and J lost 3 bases. The CDR3 DNA reads as TGCGCCAGCAGCCAATGGGGACAGCCTAATGAAAAACTGTTTTTT. It translates to CASSQWGQPNEKLFF.

This chain links TRBV5-6 with TRBJ2-7, with 11 bases lining up with TRBD2. The trim removed 3 bases at V and 4 bases at J, leaving 9 bases unmatched. Germline CDR1 is SGHDT and CDR2 is YYEEEE. This CDR3 spans 16 amino acids. CDR3 protein: CASSWGGTSGVYEQYF. Written as DNA, the CDR3 is TGTGCCAGCAGCTGGGGCGGGACTAGCGGAGTTTACGAGCAGTACTTC.

The chain's CDR3 is CASSVAGLIHNEQFF. CDR3 DNA sequence: TGTGCCAGCAGCGTTGCGGGACTAATCCACAATGAGCAGTTCTTC. This rearrangement joins TRBV9 to TRBJ2-1; 7 bases map to TRBD2. The germline CDR1 and CDR2 sequences are SGDLS and YYNGEE. Trimming removed 2 bases from V and 5 bases from J; junction bases left unmatched: 7. This CDR3 is built from 15 residues. Based on the CDR3 plus reference TRBV9 and TRBJ2-1, the full variable domain is DSGVTQTPKHLITATGQRVTLRCSPRSGDLSVYWYQQSLDQGLQFLIQYYNGEERAKGNILERFSAQQFPDLHSELNLSSLELGDSALYFCASSVAGLIHNEQFFGPGTRLTVL.

The CDR3 spells CASSQRQGSTEAFF. Here the CDR3 DNA reads TGTGCCAGCAGTCAGAGACAGGGCAGCACTGAAGCTTTCTTT. This chain connects TRBV7-3 to TRBJ1-1; TRBD1 agrees at 7 bases. V shed 6 bases, J shed 4 bases, and the junction held 8 bases outside the gene matches. The CDR3 totals 14 residues. Germline values: CDR1 SGHTA, CDR2 FQGTGA.

The chain carries TRBV5-6 and TRBJ1-2; no definite D call. The germline V and J ends were trimmed by 1 base and 8 bases, with 9 bases remaining between them. The V gene's germline CDR1 is SGHDT and CDR2 YYEEEE. This CDR3 is 12 amino acids long. CDR3 region: CASSLWTDGYTF. CDR3 sequence (DNA): TGTGCCAGCAGCTTGTGGACGGACGGCTACACCTTC.

The chain combines TRBV5-4 with TRBJ2-2, with 9 bases aligning to TRBD2. CDR3 length: 17 amino acids. V lost 1 base and J lost 1; bases outside the gene matches: 5. Germline assignment: CDR1 SGHNT and CDR2 YYREEE (reference sequence). For the CDR3, the DNA is TGTGCCAGCAGCTTGTATCTAGCGGGATTGAACACCGGGGAGCTGTTTTTT. It translates to CASSLYLAGLNTGELFF.

The chain links TRBV29-1 to TRBJ2-3, with D maybe TRBD2 (7 bases). Deletions cut 6 bases from V and 6 bases from J, with 16 bases between. This CDR3 is 13 amino acids long. CDR1 and CDR2 from the germline V gene are SQVTM and ANQGSEA. CDR3 region: CSVGGATGDTQYF. The CDR3 coding sequence is TGCAGCGTGGGGGGGGCCACCGGGGATACGCAGTATTTT.

A single count supports this clone. This chain uses TRBV9 with TRBJ1-2; D is undetermined. V lost 3 bases to trimming and J lost 1 base, with 13 bases between them. In germline, CDR1 is SGDLS, CDR2 YYNGEE. The CDR3 has 15 amino acids. The CDR3 bases are TGTGCCAGCAGCGCAAACGTGGGTTTTAACTATGGCTACACCTTC. Translated: CASSANVGFNYGYTF.

This clone showed up just a few times. V usage is TRBV6-5 and J usage is TRBJ1-2, with D maybe TRBD1 (6 bases). Trimming removed 8 bases at V and 3 bases at J, with 10 bases between. In germline, CDR1 is MNHEY, CDR2 SVGAGI. The CDR3 covers 12 residues. The CDR3 is CASRGTYYGYTF. CDR3 in DNA: TGTGCCAGCCGAGGGACATACTATGGCTACACCTTC.

Remarks on this clone: The same CDR3 is also encoded by other DNA sequences in this sample. This sequence joins TRBV5-1 and TRBJ1-1, with D maybe TRBD1 (5 bases). The CDR3 totals 14 residues. Between the trimmed V and J ends, which lost 1 base and 4 bases, there was a span of 11 bases. Looked up from germline, CDR1 is SGHRS and CDR2 is YFSETQ. The CDR3 loop is CASSLSTGGTEAFF. The CDR3 DNA reads as TGCGCCAGCAGCTTGTCAACCGGGGGCACTGAAGCTTTCTTT.

V usage is TRBV11-3 and J usage is TRBJ2-5, with 8 bases identical to TRBD1. With 5 bases clipped from V and 1 base from J, the junction kept 9 bases outside the gene matches. The CDR3 has 16 amino acids. CDR1 SGHNT and CDR2 YENEEA come from the germline V gene. This CDR3 is CASSHGQGPVQETQYF. CDR3 DNA: TGTGCCAGCAGCCATGGACAGGGTCCTGTCCAAGAGACCCAGTACTTC.

This chain connects TRBV5-6 to TRBJ2-1; TRBD1 aligns across 9 bases. The CDR3 is made up of 17 amino acids. J was trimmed by 3 bases and V by 0 bases; bases with no gene match: 7. CDR1 SGHDT and CDR2 YYEEEE come from the germline V gene. The CDR3 nucleotides read TGTGCCAGCAGCTTGGACCGAGGACAGGGGAACTACAATGAGCAGTTCTTC. Residues: CASSLDRGQGNYNEQFF.

The rearrangement uses TRBV4-2 and TRBJ1-1; D is uncertain. This CDR3 region has 15 residues. Germline assignment: CDR1 LGHNA and CDR2 YNFKEQ. Trimming cost V 0 bases and J 1 base, with 9 bases left between them. Here the CDR3 DNA reads TGTGCCAGCAGCCAAGAATGGGCAAGGAACACTGAAGCTTTCTTT. Translated, it gives CASSQEWARNTEAFF.

This clone was picked up one time. V and J are TRBV18 and TRBJ2-3; possible D gene TRBD1, 6 bases. Germline V gene data show CDR1 as KGHSH and CDR2 as LQKENI. The length of the CDR3 is 14 residues. V shed 3 bases and J shed 7 bases, with 14 bases lying between them. The chain's CDR3 is CASSPNTGKHTQYF. In nucleotides, the CDR3 is TGTGCCAGCTCACCCAACACAGGGAAGCATACGCAGTATTTT.

The chain links TRBV30 to TRBJ2-7; D ambiguous. The CDR3 loop spans 12 amino acids. Germline V gene sequence: CDR1 GTSNPN, CDR2 SVGIG (reference sequence). V gave up 0 bases and J gave up 2 bases, with 5 bases separating them. The CDR3 spells CAWSVPPYEQYF. The CDR3 DNA is TGTGCCTGGAGTGTACCCCCCTACGAGCAGTACTTC.

The chain links TRBV28 to TRBJ1-1; 7 positions match TRBD1. Germline loops: CDR1 MDHEN, CDR2 SYDVKM. The CDR3 has 12 amino acids. Germline trimming cut 2 bases from V and 10 bases from J; bases unmatched to any gene: 4. In DNA, the CDR3 is TGTGCCAGCAGTTTACTCGGGACAGTAGCTTTCTTT. Encoded protein: CASSLLGTVAFF.

The chain joins TRBV6-5 to TRBJ2-7; D tentatively reads TRBD1 or TRBD2 (6 bases each). The V end lost 6 bases, the J end lost 0 bases, and 15 bases lay between the germline ends. The germline V gene encodes CDR1 MNHEY and CDR2 SVGAGI. This CDR3 is 15 amino acids long. CDR3 bases: TGTGCCAGCAGCCCGGGGGCGAAAAGCTCCTACGAGCAGTACTTC. As protein: CASSPGAKSSYEQYF.

V usage is TRBV27 and J usage is TRBJ2-3; D unclear. The V and J ends lost 2 bases and 2 bases respectively, with 5 bases between them. The CDR3 is 13 amino acids. Germline V gives CDR1 MNHEY, CDR2 SMNVEV (reference sequence). CDR3 sequence (DNA): TGTGCCAGCAGTTTAGAGACCACAGATACGCAGTATTTT. Translated, it gives CASSLETTDTQYF.

The chain combines TRBV28 with TRBJ2-7; maybe TRBD1 (6 bases). Per the germline V gene, CDR1 is MDHEN and CDR2 is SYDVKM. V lost 7 bases and J 2 bases, leaving 9 bases between the germline ends. The CDR3 consists of 12 residues. This CDR3 is CASNSGAYEQYF. The CDR3 region has the DNA TGTGCCAGCAACTCAGGGGCCTACGAGCAGTACTTC. The full variable domain, with the rest looked up from reference TRBV28 and TRBJ2-7, is DVKVTQSSRYLVKRTGEKVFLECVQDMDHENMFWYRQDPGLGLRLIYFSYDVKMKEKGDIPEGYSVSREKKERFSLILESASTNQTSMYLCASNSGAYEQYFGPGTRLTVT.

V and J are TRBV4-1 and TRBJ2-5; 9 nucleotides line up with TRBD1. Germline V gene data show CDR1 as MGHRA and CDR2 as YSYEKL. CDR3 length: 17 amino acids. J lost 4 bases, V lost 4 bases, and 13 bases had no gene match. The CDR3: CASSPPRDREVGETQYF. The CDR3, as DNA: TGCGCCAGCAGCCCCCCCCGGGACAGGGAGGTTGGAGAGACCCAGTACTTC.

CDR3 in DNA: TGTGCCAGCAGCCGAGGGACACAATATCAGCCCCAGCATTTT. Its translation is CASSRGTQYQPQHF. V is TRBV7-2 and J is TRBJ1-5, with D perhaps TRBD1 (6 bases). The CDR3 loop spans 14 amino acids. Per germline, CDR1 SGHTA and CDR2 FQGNSA. Trimming stripped 5 bases from V and 5 bases from J, with 13 bases between.

The chain combines TRBV15 with TRBJ2-1, with 7 bases identical to TRBD2. CDR1 LNHNV and CDR2 YYDKDF come from the germline V gene (reference sequence). Trimming cost V 9 bases and J 5 bases; bases outside gene matches: 7. The CDR3 is 13 residues long. The CDR3 DNA follows: TGTGCCACTTCCCGGGGGAGGGACAATGAGCAGTTCTTC. Amino acid sequence: CATSRGRDNEQFF.

To note about this clone: The identical CDR3 is also encoded by other nucleotide sequences in the sample. CDR3 nucleotide sequence: TGTGCCAGCAGCTTGGGGCTAGCGGGAGGGACAGATACGCAGTATTTT. It yields the protein CASSLGLAGGTDTQYF. This chain connects TRBV7-3 to TRBJ2-3, with 12 nucleotides matching TRBD2. The ends lost 3 bases at V and 3 bases at J; junction bases unmatched: 4. This CDR3 region has 16 residues. The germline V gene has CDR1 SGHTA and CDR2 FQGTGA.

This chain links TRBV10-3 with TRBJ2-3; no firm D call. The CDR3 spans 16 residues. Between the trimmed V and J ends, which lost 5 bases and 6 bases, there was a span of 21 bases. Looked up from germline, CDR1 is ENHRY and CDR2 is SYGVKD. The CDR3 bases are TGTGCCATCAGTAAATCCTCGACGCTTATGGGGGATACGCAGTATTTT. It encodes CAISKSSTLMGDTQYF.